This T cell receptor (beta chain) appears in the sequencing data of a study of blood T cell repertoires in COVID-19. Sequenced by immunoSEQ multiplex PCR; TCRdb stores in-frame clones only, minus some. The table lists 40,000 or so clones, roughly 80% of them singletons. The table lists this clone with a count of one. What was sequenced was peripheral blood. The TCR was taken from a man aged 45-65 years with active COVID-19.

This CDR3 is CASRGTTYEQYF. The CDR3 DNA is TGTGCCAGCCGAGGTACCACCTACGAGCAGTACTTC. The chain couples TRBV28 to TRBJ2-7; D is unresolved. CDR1 is MDHEN and CDR2 is SYDVKM in the germline V gene. There are 12 residues in the CDR3. Trimming took off 8 bases at V and 2 bases at J, with 10 bases between the two ends.